Detailed here is one T cell receptor (beta chain). As yet, its antigen is unknown. The sample originates from a study of vaccination and CD4 T cells after COVID-19. Oncomine TCR Beta short-read sequencing was applied to DNA from cultured CD4+ T cells. One entry per CDR3 protein, called by TCRdb with MiXCR from the PCR reads. This sample yields about 7,600 distinct CDR3 sequences, of which 20% to 25% are seen a single time; around a fifth belongs to the top ten. Per germline, CDR1 MDHEN and CDR2 SYDVKM. The CDR3 length is 13 residues. With 11 bases clipped from V and 2 bases from J, the junction kept 9 bases outside the gene matches. Specified treatment: approximately 9-day PBMC culture with coronavirus spike peptide pools or control peptides (ViraFEST assay). The authors swapped half the medium for fresh IL-2 medium on days 3 and 7.

Source: CD4+ T cells from blood, cultured in vitro, taken after SARS-CoV-2 vaccination. The chain employs TRBV28 and TRBJ2-7, with TRBD2 identical over 7 bases. This receptor was obtained from a human donor who had recovered from COVID-19. The CDR3 loop is CAVSEGGTYEQYF. As DNA, the CDR3 is TGTGCCGTGTCGGAGGGAGGGACCTACGAGCAGTACTTC.